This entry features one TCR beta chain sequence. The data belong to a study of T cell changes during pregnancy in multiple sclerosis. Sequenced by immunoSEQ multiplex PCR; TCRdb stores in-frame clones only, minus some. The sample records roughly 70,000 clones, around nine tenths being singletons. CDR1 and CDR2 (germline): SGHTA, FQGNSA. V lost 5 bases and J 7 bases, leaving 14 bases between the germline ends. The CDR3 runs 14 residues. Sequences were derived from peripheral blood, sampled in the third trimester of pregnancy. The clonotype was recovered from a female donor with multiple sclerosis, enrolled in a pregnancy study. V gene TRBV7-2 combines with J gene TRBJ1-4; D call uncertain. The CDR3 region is CASSPHSGSEKLFF. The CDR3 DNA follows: TGTGCCAGCAGCCCCCATTCGGGAAGTGAAAAACTGTTTTTT. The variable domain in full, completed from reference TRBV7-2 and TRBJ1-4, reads GAGVSQSPSNKVTEKGKDVELRCDPISGHTALYWYRQSLGQGLEFLIYFQGNSAPDKSGLPSDRFSAERTGGSVSTLTIQRTQQEDSAVYLCASSPHSGSEKLFFGSGTQLSVL.